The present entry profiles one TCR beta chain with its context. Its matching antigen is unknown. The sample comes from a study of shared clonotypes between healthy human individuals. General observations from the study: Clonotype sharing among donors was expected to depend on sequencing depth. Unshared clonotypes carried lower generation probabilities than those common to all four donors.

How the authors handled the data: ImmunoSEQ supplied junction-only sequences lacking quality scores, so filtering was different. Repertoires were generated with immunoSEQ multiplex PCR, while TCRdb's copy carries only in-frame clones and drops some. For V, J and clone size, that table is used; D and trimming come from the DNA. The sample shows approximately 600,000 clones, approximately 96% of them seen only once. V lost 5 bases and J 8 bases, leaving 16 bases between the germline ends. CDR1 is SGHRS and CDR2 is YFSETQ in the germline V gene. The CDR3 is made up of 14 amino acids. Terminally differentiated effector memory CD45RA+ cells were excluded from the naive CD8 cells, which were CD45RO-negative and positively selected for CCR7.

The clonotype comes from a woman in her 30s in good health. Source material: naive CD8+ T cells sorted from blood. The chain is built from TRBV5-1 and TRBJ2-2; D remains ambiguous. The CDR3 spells CASSLTSIKGELFF. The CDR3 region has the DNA TGCGCCAGCAGTTTGACCTCCATAAAGGGGGAGCTGTTTTTT. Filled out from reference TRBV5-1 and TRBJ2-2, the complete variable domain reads KAGVTQTPRYLIKTRGQQVTLSCSPISGHRSVSWYQQTPGQGLQFLFEYFSETQRNKGNFPGRFSGRQFSNSRSEMNVSTLELGDSALYLCASSLTSIKGELFFGEGSRLTVL.